The present T cell receptor beta chain was sequenced within a study of blood T cell repertoires in COVID-19. Study information: Samples came from the United States, Italy and Spain, spanning acute and convalescent COVID-19. Sources were T cells, B-cell-depleted T cells, or PBMCs; the material itself was cDNA or gDNA.

Original processing methods: Cell counts per sample came from amplifying reference gene primers. Repertoires were generated with immunoSEQ multiplex PCR, while TCRdb's copy carries only in-frame clones and drops some. V, J and clone size derive from that table, while D and trimming were established from the DNA sequence. The sample contains 200,000 to 300,000 clones, around 86% of which appear only once. CDR1 and CDR2 (germline): MNHEY, SVGEGT. V was pared by 4 bases and J by 5 bases, with 5 bases of the junction left unmatched. CDR3 length: 15 residues. Sequencing was performed on peripheral blood. The clonotype comes from a man in his forties or fifties who had recovered from COVID-19. The chain couples TRBV6-2 or TRBV6-3 to TRBJ2-5, with 12 nucleotides matching TRBD2. This chain's CDR3 is CASSWVGTSGETQYF. DNA of the CDR3: TGTGCCAGCAGTTGGGTGGGGACTAGCGGGGAGACCCAGTACTTC.